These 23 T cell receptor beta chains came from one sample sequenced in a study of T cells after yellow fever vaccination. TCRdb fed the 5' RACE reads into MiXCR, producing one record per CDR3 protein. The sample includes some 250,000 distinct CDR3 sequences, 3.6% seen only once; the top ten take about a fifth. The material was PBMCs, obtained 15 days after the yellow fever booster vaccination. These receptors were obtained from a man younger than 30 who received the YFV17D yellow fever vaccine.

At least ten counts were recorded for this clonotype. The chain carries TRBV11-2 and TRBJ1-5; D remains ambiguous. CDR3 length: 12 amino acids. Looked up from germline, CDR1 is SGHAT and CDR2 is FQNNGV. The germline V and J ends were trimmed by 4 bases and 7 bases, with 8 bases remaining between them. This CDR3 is CASSSSGQPQHF. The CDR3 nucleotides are TGTGCCAGCAGCTCCTCAGGCCAGCCCCAGCATTTT. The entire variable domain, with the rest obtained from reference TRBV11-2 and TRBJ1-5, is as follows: EAGVAQSPRYKIIEKRQSVAFWCNPISGHATLYWYQQILGQGPKLLIQFQNNGVVDDSQLPKDRFSAERLKGVDSTLKIQPAKLEDSAVYLCASSSSGQPQHFGDGTRLSIL.

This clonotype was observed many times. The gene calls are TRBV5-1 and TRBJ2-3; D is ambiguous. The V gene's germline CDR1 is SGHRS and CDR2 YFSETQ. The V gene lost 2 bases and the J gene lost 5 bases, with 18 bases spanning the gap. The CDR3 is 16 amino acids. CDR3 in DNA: TGCGCCAGCAGCTTCACGGTGGGGTCTAGTGGAGATACGCAGTATTTT. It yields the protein CASSFTVGSSGDTQYF.

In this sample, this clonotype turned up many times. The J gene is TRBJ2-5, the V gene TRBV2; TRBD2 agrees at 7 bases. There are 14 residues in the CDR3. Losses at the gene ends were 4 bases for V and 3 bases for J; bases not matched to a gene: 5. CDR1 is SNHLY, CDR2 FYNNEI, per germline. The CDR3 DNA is TGTGCCAGCAGTGGGTGGGGGGGTAAAGAGACCCAGTACTTC. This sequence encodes CASSGWGGKETQYF.

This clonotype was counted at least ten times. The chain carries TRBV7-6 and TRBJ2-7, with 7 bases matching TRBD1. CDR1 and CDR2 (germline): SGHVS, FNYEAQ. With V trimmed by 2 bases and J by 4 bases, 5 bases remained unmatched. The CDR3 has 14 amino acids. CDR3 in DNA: TGTGCCAGCAGCTTATCGCTCAGGGGGTACGAGCAGTACTTC. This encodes CASSLSLRGYEQYF.

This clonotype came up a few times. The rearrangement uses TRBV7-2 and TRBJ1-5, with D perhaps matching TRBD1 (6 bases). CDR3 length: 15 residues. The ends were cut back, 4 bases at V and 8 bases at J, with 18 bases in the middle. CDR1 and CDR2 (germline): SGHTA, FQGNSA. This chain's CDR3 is CASSSVGGGVEPQHF. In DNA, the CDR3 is TGTGCCAGCAGCTCCGTCGGGGGGGGCGTTGAGCCCCAGCATTTT.

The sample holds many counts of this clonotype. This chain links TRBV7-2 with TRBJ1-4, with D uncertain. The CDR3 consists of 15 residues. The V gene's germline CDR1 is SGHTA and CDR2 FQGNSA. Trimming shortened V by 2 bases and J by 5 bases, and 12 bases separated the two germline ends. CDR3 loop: CASSLSILRNEKLFF. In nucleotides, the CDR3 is TGTGCCAGCAGCTTAAGTATCCTCCGGAATGAAAAACTGTTTTTT.

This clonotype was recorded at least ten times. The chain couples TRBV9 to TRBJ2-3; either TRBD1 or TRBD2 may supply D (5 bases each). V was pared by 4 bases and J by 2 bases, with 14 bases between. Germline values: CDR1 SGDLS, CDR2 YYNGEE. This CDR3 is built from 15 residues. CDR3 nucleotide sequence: TGTGCCAGCAGCCGGGGCGTCCGCCTCACAGATACGCAGTATTTT. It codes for CASSRGVRLTDTQYF.

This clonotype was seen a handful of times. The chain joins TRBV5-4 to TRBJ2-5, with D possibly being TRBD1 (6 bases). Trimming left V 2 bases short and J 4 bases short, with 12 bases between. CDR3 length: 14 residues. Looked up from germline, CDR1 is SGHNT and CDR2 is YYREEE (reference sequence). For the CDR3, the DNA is TGTGCCAGCAGCTTACAGGGTAATCGAGAGACCCAGTACTTC. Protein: CASSLQGNRETQYF.

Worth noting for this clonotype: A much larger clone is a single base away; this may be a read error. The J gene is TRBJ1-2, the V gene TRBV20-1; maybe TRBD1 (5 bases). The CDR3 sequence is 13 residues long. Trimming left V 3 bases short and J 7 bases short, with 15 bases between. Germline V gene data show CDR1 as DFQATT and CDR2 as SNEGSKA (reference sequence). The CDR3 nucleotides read TGCAGTGCTAGTTTCAGGGACCGCTTTGGCTACACCTTC. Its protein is CSASFRDRFGYTF.

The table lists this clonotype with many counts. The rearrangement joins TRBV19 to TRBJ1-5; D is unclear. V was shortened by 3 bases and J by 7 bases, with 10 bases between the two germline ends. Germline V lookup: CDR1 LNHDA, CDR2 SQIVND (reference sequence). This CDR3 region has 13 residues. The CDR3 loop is CASSILTQQPQHF. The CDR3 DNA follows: TGTGCCAGTAGTATCCTCACCCAGCAGCCCCAGCATTTT.

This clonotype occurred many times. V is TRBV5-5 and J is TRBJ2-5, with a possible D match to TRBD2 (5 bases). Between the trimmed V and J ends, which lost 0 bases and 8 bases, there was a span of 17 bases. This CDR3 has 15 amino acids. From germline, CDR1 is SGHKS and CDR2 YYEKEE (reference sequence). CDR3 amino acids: CASSLELLPGITQYF. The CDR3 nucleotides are TGTGCCAGCAGCTTGGAACTCCTGCCGGGGATTACCCAGTACTTC.

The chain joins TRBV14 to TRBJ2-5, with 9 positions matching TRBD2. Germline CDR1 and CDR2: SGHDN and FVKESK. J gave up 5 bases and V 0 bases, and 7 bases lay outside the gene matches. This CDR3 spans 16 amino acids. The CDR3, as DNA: TGTGCCAGCAGCCAAGAGCATCTAGCGGGGACGGAGACCCAGTACTTC. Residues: CASSQEHLAGTETQYF. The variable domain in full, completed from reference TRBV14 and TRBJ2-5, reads EAGVTQFPSHSVIEKGQTVTLRCDPISGHDNLYWYRRVMGKEIKFLLHFVKESKQDESGMPNNRFLAERTGGTYSTLKVQPAELEDSGVYFCASSQEHLAGTETQYFGPGTRLLVL.

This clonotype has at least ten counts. The CDR3 region has the DNA TGCGCCAGCAGGCCCACGGGGGGCCCTCACAATGAGCAGTTCTTC. Translation: CASRPTGGPHNEQFF. The chain combines TRBV5-1 with TRBJ2-1; D possibly corresponds to TRBD2 (7 bases). This CDR3 is built from 15 residues. The ends were cut back, 5 bases at V and 5 bases at J, with 17 bases in the middle. The germline gives CDR1 SGHRS, CDR2 YFSETQ.

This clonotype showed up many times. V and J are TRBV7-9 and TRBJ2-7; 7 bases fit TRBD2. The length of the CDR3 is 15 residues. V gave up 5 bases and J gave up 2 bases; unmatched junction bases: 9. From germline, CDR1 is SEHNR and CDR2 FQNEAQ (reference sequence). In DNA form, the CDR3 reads TGTGCCAGCAGCCCGGGAGGAAGGAAGGCCTACGAGCAGTACTTC. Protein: CASSPGGRKAYEQYF.

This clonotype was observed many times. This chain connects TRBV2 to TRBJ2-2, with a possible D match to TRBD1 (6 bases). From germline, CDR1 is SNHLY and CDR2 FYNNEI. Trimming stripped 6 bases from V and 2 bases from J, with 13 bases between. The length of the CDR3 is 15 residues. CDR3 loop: CASRATGPNTGELFF. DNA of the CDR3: TGTGCCAGCAGGGCGACAGGCCCCAACACCGGGGAGCTGTTTTTT.

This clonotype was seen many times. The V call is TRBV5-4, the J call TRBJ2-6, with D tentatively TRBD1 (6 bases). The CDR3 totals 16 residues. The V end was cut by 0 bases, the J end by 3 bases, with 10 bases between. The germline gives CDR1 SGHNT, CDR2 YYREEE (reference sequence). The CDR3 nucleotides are TGTGCCAGCAGCTTGGAGGGGGTTGATGGGGCCAACGTCCTGACTTTC. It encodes CASSLEGVDGANVLTF.

Written as DNA, the CDR3 is TGTGCCAGCAGCTTGGCGCGGGGCCTAGCGGGCCCTCAAGAGACCCAGTACTTC. The encoded protein is CASSLARGLAGPQETQYF. The gene calls are TRBV5-4 and TRBJ2-5, with 8 positions matching TRBD2. Germline loops: CDR1 SGHNT, CDR2 YYREEE (reference sequence). The CDR3 has 18 residues. The V segment lost 0 bases and the J segment 2 bases; nucleotides outside the gene matches: 12.

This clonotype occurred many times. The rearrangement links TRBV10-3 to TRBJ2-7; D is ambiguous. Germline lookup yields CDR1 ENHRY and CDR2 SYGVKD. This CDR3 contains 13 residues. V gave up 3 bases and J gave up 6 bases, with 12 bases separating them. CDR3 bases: TGTGCCATCAGTGACGGGCTCAAAAGCGAGCAGTACTTC. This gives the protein CAISDGLKSEQYF.

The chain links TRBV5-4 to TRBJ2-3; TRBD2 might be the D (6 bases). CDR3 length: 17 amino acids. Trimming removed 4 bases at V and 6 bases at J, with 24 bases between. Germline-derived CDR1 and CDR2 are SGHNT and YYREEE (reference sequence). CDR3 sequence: CASSDYGGRVRGDTQYF. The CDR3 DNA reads TGTGCCAGCAGCGACTACGGAGGGCGGGTTCGTGGGGATACGCAGTATTTT.

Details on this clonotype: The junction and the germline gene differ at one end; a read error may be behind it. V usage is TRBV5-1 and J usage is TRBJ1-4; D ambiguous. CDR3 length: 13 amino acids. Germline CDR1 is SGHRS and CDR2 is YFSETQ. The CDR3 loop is CASSLDLNEKLNF. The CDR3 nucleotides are TGCGCCAGCAGCTTGGATCTTAATGAAAAACTGAATTTT.

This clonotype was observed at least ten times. The CDR3 is CASSLSRQTYEQYF. The CDR3 nucleotides read TGTGCCAGCAGCTTAAGTCGACAGACCTACGAGCAGTACTTC. V usage is TRBV7-2 and J usage is TRBJ2-7; TRBD1 is a possible D gene (5 bases). Deletions cut 2 bases from V and 2 bases from J, with 10 bases between. The CDR3 has 14 residues. The germline CDR1 and CDR2 sequences are SGHTA and FQGNSA. Filled out from reference TRBV7-2 and TRBJ2-7, the complete variable domain reads GAGVSQSPSNKVTEKGKDVELRCDPISGHTALYWYRQSLGQGLEFLIYFQGNSAPDKSGLPSDRFSAERTGGSVSTLTIQRTQQEDSAVYLCASSLSRQTYEQYFGPGTRLTVT.

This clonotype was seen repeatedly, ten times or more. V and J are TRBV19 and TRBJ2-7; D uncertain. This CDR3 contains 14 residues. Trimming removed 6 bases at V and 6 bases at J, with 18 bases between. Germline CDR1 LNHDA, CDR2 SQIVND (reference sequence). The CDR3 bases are TGTGCCAGTAGCCCCGACGCCGTTCGTATCGAGCAGTACTTC. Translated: CASSPDAVRIEQYF.

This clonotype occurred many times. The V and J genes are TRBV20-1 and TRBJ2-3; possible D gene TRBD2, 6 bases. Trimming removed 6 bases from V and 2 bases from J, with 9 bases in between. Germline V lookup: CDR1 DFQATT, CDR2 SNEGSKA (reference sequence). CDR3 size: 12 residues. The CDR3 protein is CSAPDYTDTQYF. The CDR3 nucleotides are TGCAGTGCCCCGGACTACACAGATACGCAGTATTTT.